This T cell receptor (beta chain) is drawn from a study of identical twins. Broader study findings: Beta out-of-frame sequences displayed a weaker excess of sharing between twins. A partial confounding effect on zero-insertion analyses could come from invariant MAIT and iNKT cells. Models came in too low on out-of-frame TCR alpha sharing in monozygotic twins.

Healthy Caucasians made up all donors. This clonotype was seen a handful of times. Its antigen remains unknown. One entry per CDR3 protein, called by TCRdb with MiXCR from the 5' RACE reads. Of some 1,600,000 distinct CDR3 sequences listed, less than 35% are singletons. The sample taken for sequencing was cord blood. The sequence was obtained from a newborn girl in good health.

The CDR3 protein is CASSYRHGLINSGANVLTF. The DNA for the CDR3 is TGTGCCAGCAGTTACCGGCACGGGCTGATCAACTCTGGGGCCAACGTCCTGACTTTC. The rearrangement links TRBV6-5 to TRBJ2-6; D unresolved. V lost 2 bases to trimming and J lost 0 bases, with 17 bases between them. This CDR3 region has 19 residues. Germline V gene sequence: CDR1 MNHEY, CDR2 SVGAGI.